This T cell receptor (beta chain) derives from a study of control samples from healthy donors and cancer patients. The germline V and J ends were trimmed by 7 bases and 7 bases, with 16 bases remaining between them. Germline assignment: CDR1 LNHDA and CDR2 SQIVND (reference sequence). The CDR3 runs 13 residues. The protocol was immunoSEQ multiplex PCR, while the TCRdb copy is restricted to in-frame clones and leaves out a portion. Here the sample spans about 130,000 clones, about 94% being singletons. The clonotype originates from a man aged 25-45 years in good health. This chain connects TRBV19 to TRBJ1-1, with a possible D match to TRBD1 (5 bases). The sample consisted of blood. CDR3 DNA sequence: TGTGCCAGTACCACTTCGGGAGGGGTTGAAGCTTTCTTT. It yields the protein CASTTSGGVEAFF.